This T cell receptor beta chain was identified during a study of T cell repertoires in cytomegalovirus infection. Overall study: Used in the study were CMV epitopes, some recently identified and HLA-C-restricted, others well-studied and HLA-B-restricted. Matching HLA type, along with CMV infection, was indicated by public TCR beta signatures.

TCRdb called the reads again in MiXCR, with one record for every CDR3 protein. The data contain some 350,000 distinct CDR3 sequences, under 35% of them seen just once; the ten biggest clones take up approximately 20%. The CDR3 consists of 12 residues. In germline, CDR1 is LGHDT, CDR2 YNNKEL (reference sequence). The V and J ends lost 0 bases and 5 bases respectively, with 4 bases between them. To note about this clonotype: Its antigen is unidentified.

This receptor was identified in a human donor in good health (CMV status not recorded). Some clones in this sample may be carry-over from other donors' samples. Sequencing was performed on cultured PBMCs, taken from culture after CMV antigen stimulation. The genes are TRBV3-1 and TRBJ1-2; D is uncertain. The CDR3 region has the DNA TGTGCCAGCAGCCAAGATGGGTATGGCTACACCTTC. This encodes CASSQDGYGYTF.